These T cell receptor beta chains were read from a single sample in a study of shared T cell receptors in the human thymus. Profiled with immunoSEQ multiplex PCR; TCRdb holds only in-frame clones, not every one. The sample consists of 600,000 or so clones, 80% to 90% of them appearing once. In addition, the sample was reused for a study of human thymus T cells.

The sample was thymocytes. These receptors were taken from a boy in the first two years of life with a congenital heart defect. Each CDR3 is given with its conserved first and last residue. A D gene is named only where the DNA matches it firmly. A clone size is listed for some rows: how often the clone was seen (once, few, many), or a class if it is expanded.

v_gene	j_gene	d_gene	abundance	CDR3nt	CDR3aa
TRBV15	TRBJ2-7	TRBD2	NA	TGTGCCACCAGCAAACCAGGGACTAGCGGGAGATACGAGCAGTACTTC	CATSKPGTSGRYEQYF
TRBV5-4	TRBJ2-1	TRBD1	few	TGTGCCAGCAGCCGGGACAGGGGGTTTGGGAATGAGCAGTTCTTC	CASSRDRGFGNEQFF
TRBV2	TRBJ1-1	TRBD1	NA	TGTGCCAGCAGAGGGATCGGGACAGGGGGCAACACTGAAGCTTTCTTT	CASRGIGTGGNTEAFF
TRBV28	TRBJ1-1	NA	NA	TGTGCCAGCAGTTTAAGGCGGGGTCTGAACACTGAAGCTTTCTTT	CASSLRRGLNTEAFF
TRBV5-1	TRBJ1-2	NA	NA	TGCGCCAGCAGAGGCAGGTCCTATGGCTACACCTTC	CASRGRSYGYTF
TRBV5-5	TRBJ2-5	NA	once	TGTGCCAGCAGCTTGTACGGGTTAGAGACCCAGTACTTC	CASSLYGLETQYF
TRBV29-1	TRBJ1-1	TRBD1	NA	TGCAGCGCCCGCCGACGGGACAGGGGAATTTGGGACACTGAAGCTTTCTTT	CSARRRDRGIWDTEAFF
TRBV7-2	TRBJ2-4	TRBD1	once	TGTGCCAGCAGCGGATCGACAGGGGGCATTCAGTACTTC	CASSGSTGGIQYF
TRBV10-1	TRBJ1-3	TRBD1	NA	TGCGCCAGCAGCCACGAGAGGACAGGGAGAAACACCATATATTTT	CASSHERTGRNTIYF
TRBV21-1	TRBJ2-5	NA	NA	TGTGCCAGCAGCGAACCTACCGAAAAGTACTTC	CASSEPTEKYF
TRBV4-3	TRBJ1-2	NA	NA	TGCGCCAGCAGCCAAGTCGTACCAGGGACTTATGGCTACACCTTC	CASSQVVPGTYGYTF
TRBV28	TRBJ1-2	NA	NA	TGTGCCAGCAGTTTAGTCAGGGATTTCTATGGCTACACCTTC	CASSLVRDFYGYTF
TRBV28	TRBJ1-5	NA	NA	TGTGCCAGCAGTTTATTTCTCCCTCCGCTAAGCAATCAGCCCCAGCATTTT	CASSLFLPPLSNQPQHF
TRBV4-3	TRBJ1-4	TRBD1	few	TGCGCCAGCAGCCTCCGGGACAGGGAAGCAAAACTGTTTTTT	CASSLRDREAKLFF
TRBV28	TRBJ1-4	TRBD1	NA	TGTGCCAGCAGTTTCCCCAGGGGGAGTAATGAAAAACTGTTTTTT	CASSFPRGSNEKLFF
TRBV6-1	TRBJ1-1	NA	few	TGTGCCAGCAGTGTTTCGGCGGTAAAAGGGGCTGAAGCTTTCTTT	CASSVSAVKGAEAFF
TRBV5-4	TRBJ1-2	TRBD1	NA	TGTGCCAGCAGCTGTGGACAGGGTGAGGTGGATGGCTACACCTTC	CASSCGQGEVDGYTF
TRBV11-2	TRBJ1-3	NA	NA	TGTGCCAGCAGAGTAGACAGTACCAATAATATTGGAAACACCATATATTTT	CASRVDSTNNIGNTIYF
TRBV28	TRBJ1-1	TRBD1	NA	TGTGCCAGCAGTCCTTCGACAGGGCGCTTAATGAACACTGAAGCTTTCTTT	CASSPSTGRLMNTEAFF
TRBV2	TRBJ2-5	TRBD1	NA	TGTGCCTCCCGACAGGGCCTTAGGGAGACCCAGTACTTC	CASRQGLRETQYF
TRBV9	TRBJ2-1	TRBD2	NA	TGTGCCAGCAGCGTTTTAACTAGCGGGAGCTCCTACAATGAGCAGTTCTTC	CASSVLTSGSSYNEQFF
TRBV5-6	TRBJ2-5	NA	NA	TGTGCCAGCAGCGGGCGAACAGAAGAGACCCAGTACTTC	CASSGRTEETQYF
TRBV2	TRBJ1-4	NA	few	TGTGCCAGCAGTGAACTGTATCGGCAGGCAACTAATGAAAAACTGTTTTTT	CASSELYRQATNEKLFF
TRBV2	TRBJ2-3	TRBD2	NA	TGTGCCAGCAGCGAGAAGACTAGCGGGAGGAGGAGGGTTGGGCCAGATACGCAGTATTTT	CASSEKTSGRRRVGPDTQYF
TRBV6-1	TRBJ1-6	NA	NA	TGTGCCAGCAGTGGTCAATGTTGTTGGCGGCCATATAATTCACCCCTCCACTTT	CASSGQCCWRPYNSPLHF
TRBV5-6	TRBJ2-1	NA	NA	TGTGCCAGCAGCACCAAGGGGAGGGAGCAGTTCTTC	CASSTKGREQFF
TRBV6-5	TRBJ2-7	NA	once	TGTGCCCTTGCCCAGGGGCAAGGGTACGAGCAGTACTTC	CALAQGQGYEQYF
TRBV7-2	TRBJ2-3	NA	NA	TGTGCCAGCAAATCAGCGCCAGATACGCAGTATTTT	CASKSAPDTQYF
TRBV7-2	TRBJ1-6	TRBD1	NA	TGTGCCAGCACCCTTGCTCCTCCCGGGACAGACCGTAATTCACCCCTCCACTTT	CASTLAPPGTDRNSPLHF
TRBV11-2	TRBJ2-2	NA	NA	TGTGCCAGCAGCTTAGACAGGGGTGCCCCCCCTAGCCCGGGGGAGCTGTTTTTT	CASSLDRGAPPSPGELFF
TRBV7-2	TRBJ2-1	TRBD2	once	TGTGCCAGCAGCCTAGGGACTAGCAGGAAGGATGAGCAGTTCTTC	CASSLGTSRKDEQFF
TRBV5-1	TRBJ2-3	NA	NA	TGCGCCAGCAGCGTGACCCTGACACACCCGACCACAGATACGCAGTATTTT	CASSVTLTHPTTDTQYF
TRBV5-6	TRBJ2-5	NA	NA	TGTGCCAGCAGCGTACGCGAGTCTAAGGGCCGGAGGAGGGAGACCCAGTACTTC	CASSVRESKGRRRETQYF
TRBV18	TRBJ1-5	TRBD1	NA	TGTGCCAGCTCACCTGTCCCGGGACAGGGATTGGGTGGTCAGCCCCAGCATTTT	CASSPVPGQGLGGQPQHF
TRBV7-8	TRBJ1-1	NA	NA	TGTGCCAGCAGCTTTGACGGGTTATTCTACACTGAAGCTTTCTTT	CASSFDGLFYTEAFF
TRBV4-3	TRBJ2-1	TRBD2	NA	TGCGCCAGCAGCCAAGAAACGTTAGCGGGAGGGTCCTACAATGAGCAGTTCTTC	CASSQETLAGGSYNEQFF